Presented here are 4 T cell receptor beta chains from one specimen sequenced in a study of vaccination effects on CD4 cells after COVID-19. TCRdb's copy holds only in-frame clones and misses some; the assay was immunoSEQ multiplex PCR. The table shows tens of thousands of clones, with around 69% occurring only once. No antigen is known for these receptors. Antigen-specific CD4+ T cell clonotypes were called by their expansion after viral peptide-pool culture in ViraFEST. Following culture for approximately ten days, CD4+ T cells were isolated. Nucleocapsid antibodies stayed negative before and after vaccination, showing no earlier SARS-CoV-2 infection. Sequences were derived from CD4+ T cells from PBMCs cultured with HCoV-NL63 spike peptides, sampled before COVID-19 vaccination. Receptors originate from a human donor who received a COVID-19 vaccine.

This clone was recorded a few times. V and J are TRBV10-3 and TRBJ1-5; D is unresolved. This CDR3 is built from 13 residues. V gave up 3 bases and J gave up 3 bases, with 6 bases separating them. The V gene's germline CDR1 is ENHRY and CDR2 SYGVKD. The CDR3: CAISDGDNQPQHF. The CDR3 DNA sequence: TGTGCCATCAGTGATGGAGACAATCAGCCCCAGCATTTT.

This rearrangement joins TRBV30 to TRBJ2-3; D remains ambiguous. The CDR3 covers 14 residues. CDR1 and CDR2 from the germline V gene are GTSNPN and SVGIG (reference sequence). Trimming took off 4 bases at V and 7 bases at J, with 18 bases between the two ends. The CDR3 region has the DNA TGTGCCTGGAAGGCAGCCTTCTCTTTCCATACGCAGTATTTT. This codes for CAWKAAFSFHTQYF.

The chain recombines TRBV2 with TRBJ2-3; possibly TRBD1 for D (6 bases). Germline assignment: CDR1 SNHLY and CDR2 FYNNEI. Trimming pared 7 bases from V and 5 bases from J, leaving 10 bases between. The CDR3 extends over 12 amino acids. The CDR3 region is CASTLTGDTQYF. CDR3 in DNA: TGTGCCAGCACCTTGACAGGAGATACGCAGTATTTT.

As DNA, the CDR3 is TGTGCCAGCAGTATTAGACAGGGGGCTCGTAGCAATCAGCCCCAGCATTTT. Amino acids: CASSIRQGARSNQPQHF. The V gene is TRBV6-2 or TRBV6-3, the J gene TRBJ1-5; 10 bases are shared with TRBD1. Unmatched junction bases numbered 7, after V lost 5 bases and J lost 0 bases. Germline CDR1 is MNHEY and CDR2 is SVGEGT. This CDR3 has 17 residues.